This T cell receptor beta chain was captured in a study of blood T cell repertoires in COVID-19. Turning to the study itself: The United States, Italy and Spain supplied acute and convalescent COVID-19 samples.

The CDR3 runs to 16 residues. CDR1 and CDR2 from the germline V gene are SGHTA and FQGNSA. V gave up 5 bases and J gave up 5 bases; unmatched junction bases: 14. The sample holds a few counts of this clone. As handled by the study authors: Reference gene primers were amplified, and this amplification served to estimate nucleated cell counts. Method: immunoSEQ multiplex PCR; TCRdb's copy keeps in-frame clones and lacks some. V and J calls and clone size are as listed in that table; D and trimming were resolved from the DNA. The sample holds around 74,000 clones, around 85% seen once. The chain recombines TRBV7-2 with TRBJ2-7, with TRBD1 identical over 8 bases. The TCR comes from a man aged 30-40 years with acute or convalescent COVID-19. Sequenced: peripheral blood. The CDR3 DNA is TGTGCCAGCAGCCCAGAGGGCAGGGGGCGTCTGAACGAGCAGTACTTC. Translating it yields CASSPEGRGRLNEQYF.